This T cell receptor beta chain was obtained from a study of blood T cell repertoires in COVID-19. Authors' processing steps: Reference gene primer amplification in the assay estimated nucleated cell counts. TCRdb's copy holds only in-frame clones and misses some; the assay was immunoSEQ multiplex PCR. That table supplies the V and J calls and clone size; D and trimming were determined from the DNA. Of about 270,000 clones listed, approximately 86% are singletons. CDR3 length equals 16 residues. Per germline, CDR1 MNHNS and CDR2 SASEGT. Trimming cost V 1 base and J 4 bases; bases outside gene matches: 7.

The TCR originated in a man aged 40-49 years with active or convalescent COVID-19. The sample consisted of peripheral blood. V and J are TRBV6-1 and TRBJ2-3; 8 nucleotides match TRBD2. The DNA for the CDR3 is TGTGCCAGCAGTGAAGGACTAGCGACCCACGCAGATACGCAGTATTTT. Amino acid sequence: CASSEGLATHADTQYF.